Shown below are 21 T cell receptor beta chains from a single sample sequenced in a study of blood T cells in healthy people across ages. Using a J-beta primer mix together with a sample-barcoded 5' primer, a second PCR was run for roughly 7 to 11 cycles. TCRdb reprocessed the 5' RACE reads via MiXCR and lists one record per CDR3 protein. Found here are about 1.6 million distinct CDR3 sequences, 34% of them singletons; the top ten hold about 11%. Sequencing was done on a sample of blood. All receptors derive from a woman in her thirties in good health.

In regard to this clonotype: At one end the junction does not follow the germline gene, possibly because of a read error. V gene TRBV20-1 combines with J gene TRBJ1-5; D remains ambiguous. This CDR3 contains 13 residues. CDR1 DFQATT and CDR2 SNEGSKA come from the germline V gene (reference sequence). The CDR3 region is CGARDYSNQPQHF. DNA of the CDR3: TGCGGTGCTAGAGACTATAGCAATCAGCCCCAGCATTTT.

Only a few counts were recorded for this clonotype. The rearrangement joins TRBV30 to TRBJ1-6; tentatively, D is TRBD1 (5 bases). The CDR3 sequence is 13 residues long. Germline V gene lookup returns CDR1 GTSNPN and CDR2 SVGIG (reference sequence). Between the trimmed V and J ends, which lost 3 bases and 11 bases, there was a span of 14 bases. The CDR3 protein is CAWRGLAGAPLHF. The CDR3 region has the DNA TGTGCCTGGAGGGGGCTCGCTGGGGCACCCCTCCACTTT.

This clonotype was observed a handful of times. The V call is TRBV3-1, the J call TRBJ2-7; perhaps D is TRBD1 or TRBD2 (5 bases each). Per the germline V gene, CDR1 is LGHDT and CDR2 is YNNKEL (reference sequence). Trimming shortened V by 3 bases and J by 2 bases, and 11 bases separated the two germline ends. The CDR3 totals 14 residues. The DNA of the CDR3 is TGTGCCAGCAGCCACGGGGACGGCGCCTACGAGCAGTACTTC. Translated: CASSHGDGAYEQYF.

This sequence joins TRBV2 and TRBJ2-6; 8 positions match TRBD1. The ends lost 7 bases at V and 3 bases at J; junction bases unmatched: 5. Per germline, CDR1 SNHLY and CDR2 FYNNEI. This CDR3 has 15 amino acids. DNA of the CDR3: TGTGCCAGCAAAAGGACAGGGTTTGGGGCCAACGTCCTGACTTTC. Its protein is CASKRTGFGANVLTF.

The chain uses TRBV27 and TRBJ1-2, with TRBD1 as a possible D gene (6 bases). V dropped 4 bases and J dropped 5 bases, with 17 bases sitting between them. This CDR3 has 15 amino acids. Per the germline V gene, CDR1 is MNHEY and CDR2 is SMNVEV (reference sequence). DNA for the CDR3: TGTGCCAGCAGTTCGCGGACAGCCTCCGGATATGGCTACACCTTC. Amino acids: CASSSRTASGYGYTF.

This clonotype came up many times. The CDR3 reads CASSLGGGIYNEQFF. CDR3 in DNA: TGTGCCAGCAGCTTGGGCGGGGGCATCTACAATGAGCAGTTCTTC. The chain joins TRBV5-6 to TRBJ2-1, with a weak D call TRBD2 (7 bases). The CDR3 covers 15 residues. The V end was cut by 0 bases, the J end by 3 bases, with 10 bases between. CDR1 SGHDT and CDR2 YYEEEE come from the germline V gene.

This clonotype occurred a few times. The rearrangement joins TRBV12-3 or TRBV12-4 to TRBJ1-1, with D hard to call. The CDR3 sequence is 13 residues long. V was cut by 4 bases and J by 1 base, with 7 bases left in between. The CDR3 loop is CASSYSPNTEAFF. CDR3 nucleotide sequence: TGTGCCAGCAGTTATAGCCCGAACACTGAAGCTTTCTTT.

This clonotype was counted between two and nine times. The J gene is TRBJ2-7, the V gene TRBV12-3 or TRBV12-4; D is unresolved. V was shortened by 6 bases and J by 6 bases, with 15 bases between the two germline ends. The CDR3 spans 13 residues. The CDR3 reads CASSRGRLGEQYF. As DNA, the CDR3 is TGTGCCAGCAGCCGAGGTCGGTTGGGCGAGCAGTACTTC.

This clonotype was seen more than once but under ten times. The J gene is TRBJ1-6, the V gene TRBV28; TRBD1 aligns across 7 bases. This CDR3 comprises 17 residues. Per the germline V gene, CDR1 is MDHEN and CDR2 is SYDVKM. V gave up 7 bases and J gave up 10 bases; unmatched junction bases: 19. CDR3 residues: CASTNFRSGRGRSPLHF. In DNA, the CDR3 is TGTGCCAGCACCAATTTTCGATCGGGTAGGGGGCGGTCACCCCTCCACTTT.

The chain has TRBV12-3 or TRBV12-4 and TRBJ2-2; 9 positions agree with TRBD1. J lost 5 bases, V lost 6 bases, and 7 bases had no gene match. This CDR3 contains 15 residues. CDR3 DNA: TGTGCCAGCAGGTCCGGGACAGGGCCTACCGGGGAGCTGTTTTTT. The encoded protein is CASRSGTGPTGELFF.

This clonotype has at least ten counts. The genes are TRBV20-1 and TRBJ2-5; D is perhaps TRBD2 (5 bases). CDR3 size: 14 residues. Germline CDR1 DFQATT, CDR2 SNEGSKA (reference sequence). The V gene lost 0 bases and the J gene lost 0 bases, with 8 bases spanning the gap. CDR3 nucleotides: TGCAGTGCTAGAGACCCGGGGTACCAAGAGACCCAGTACTTC. Residues: CSARDPGYQETQYF.

This clonotype occurred once. The V call is TRBV19, the J call TRBJ2-5; 9 positions agree with TRBD1. Germline V gives CDR1 LNHDA, CDR2 SQIVND (reference sequence). There are 14 residues in the CDR3. Trimming at V came to 6 bases and at J to 11 bases, leaving 13 bases not matched to a gene. This CDR3 reads CASRPGTGSGEQYF. Here the CDR3 DNA reads TGTGCCAGTAGACCCGGGACAGGGTCGGGAGAGCAGTACTTC.

The chain combines TRBV7-3 with TRBJ1-1, with TRBD1 matching over 10 bases. J lost 6 bases, V lost 3 bases, and 13 bases had no gene match. In germline, CDR1 is SGHTA, CDR2 FQGTGA. The CDR3 covers 17 residues. CDR3 bases: TGTGCCAGCAGCTTCGGACAGGGGGGCCTGGTGAGGGCTGAAGCTTTCTTT. Its protein is CASSFGQGGLVRAEAFF.

As DNA, the CDR3 is TGTGCCAGCAGCGTAGAGACTAGCGGGAGACAGGCAGATACGCAGTATTTT. Its translation is CASSVETSGRQADTQYF. V and J are TRBV9 and TRBJ2-3, with 12 bases lining up with TRBD2. CDR3 length: 17 amino acids. Germline-derived CDR1 and CDR2 are SGDLS and YYNGEE. V was clipped by 0 bases and J by 4 bases; unmatched bases: 6.

The chain couples TRBV27 to TRBJ2-7; 7 bases map to TRBD1. This CDR3 region has 15 residues. After removal of 6 bases from V and 1 base from J, the junction contained 9 bases not matched to a gene. Germline-derived CDR1 and CDR2 are MNHEY and SMNVEV (reference sequence). DNA of the CDR3: TGTGCCAGCAGGCAGGGACAGTCTGCTTCCTACGAGCAGTACTTC. Translated, it gives CASRQGQSASYEQYF.

This clonotype was observed a few times. J is TRBJ2-1 and V is TRBV10-3; 9 bases fit TRBD1. The germline V gene encodes CDR1 ENHRY and CDR2 SYGVKD. CDR3 length: 14 residues. V lost 2 bases and J lost 10; bases outside the gene matches: 6. CDR3 sequence reads: CAISEPGQGVEQFF. In DNA, the CDR3 is TGTGCCATCAGTGAGCCGGGACAGGGTGTGGAGCAGTTCTTC.

As for this clonotype: A much larger clonotype is one base distant, so this may be a read error. J is TRBJ2-1 and V is TRBV29-1, with a possible D match to TRBD2 (7 bases). Germline V gene sequence: CDR1 SQVTM, CDR2 ANQGSEA. The V and J ends lost 4 bases and 9 bases respectively, with 16 bases between them. This CDR3 is built from 13 residues. In nucleotides, the CDR3 is TGCAGCGTTGGAGGGGGGGACTTCGGTGAGCAGTTCTTC. It is translated as CSVGGGDFGEQFF.

The chain carries TRBV6-6 and TRBJ2-5; D remains unclear. The J call may be in error: the DNA end matches TRBJ2-1 better. The germline V gene has CDR1 MNHNY and CDR2 SVGAGI (reference sequence). CDR3 length: 13 residues. The CDR3 loop reads CASSYPLQETQFF. In DNA form, the CDR3 reads TGTGCCAGCAGTTACCCGCTCCAAGAGACCCAGTTCTTC.

The chain couples TRBV13 to TRBJ2-5, with D unclear. The ends were cut back, 0 bases at V and 0 bases at J, with 23 bases in the middle. The CDR3 totals 20 residues. CDR1 is PRHDT and CDR2 is FYEKMQ in the germline V gene (reference sequence). In DNA, the CDR3 is TGTGCCAGCAGCTTAGGGCTTCTGGAGAGAGGCATGGGGAACCAAGAGACCCAGTACTTC. Encoded protein: CASSLGLLERGMGNQETQYF.

The gene calls are TRBV12-3 or TRBV12-4 and TRBJ2-3, with TRBD2 as a possible D gene (6 bases). V lost 0 bases and J lost 1, with 11 bases in between. This CDR3 has 16 amino acids. CDR3 sequence reads: CASSLARGRGTDTQYF. CDR3 bases: TGTGCCAGCAGTTTAGCGCGGGGACGCGGCACAGATACGCAGTATTTT.

This chain connects TRBV29-1 to TRBJ2-7; weak D call: TRBD2 (5 bases). CDR3 size: 14 residues. CDR1 and CDR2 from the germline V gene are SQVTM and ANQGSEA. Between the trimmed V and J ends, which lost 5 bases and 2 bases, there was a span of 16 bases. The CDR3: CSVLLSASPYEQYF. The CDR3 DNA follows: TGCAGCGTTCTCCTTAGCGCCAGCCCCTACGAGCAGTACTTC.